The 20 T cell receptor beta chains in this list originate from one sample, sequenced in a study of blood T cell repertoires in COVID-19. Sequenced by immunoSEQ multiplex PCR; TCRdb stores in-frame clones only, minus some. The sample lists around 320,000 clones, roughly 88% occurring once. Sequencing used peripheral blood. These receptors were obtained from a woman in her twenties or thirties who had recovered from COVID-19.

Only a few counts were recorded for this clone. The rearrangement uses TRBV18 and TRBJ2-7; possibly TRBD1 for D (6 bases). Germline CDR1 and CDR2: KGHSH and LQKENI. This CDR3 spans 12 amino acids. V lost 6 bases and J 5 bases, leaving 11 bases between the germline ends. Here the CDR3 reads CASSRTGHEQYF. Here the CDR3 DNA reads TGTGCCAGCTCGCGTACAGGGCACGAGCAGTACTTC.

The CDR3: CASSQARGYEQYF. The CDR3 nucleotides are TGTGCCAGCAGCCAGGCCCGGGGTTACGAGCAGTACTTC. The chain couples TRBV3-1 (or the pseudogene TRBV3-2) to TRBJ2-7, with D possibly being TRBD2 (5 bases). Germline-derived CDR1 and CDR2 are LGHDT and YNNKEL (reference sequence). The CDR3 loop spans 13 amino acids. The ends were cut back, 3 bases at V and 4 bases at J, with 10 bases in the middle.

The chain uses TRBV6-2 or TRBV6-3 and TRBJ1-1; D remains ambiguous. Germline V gene sequence: CDR1 MNHEY, CDR2 SVGEGT. This CDR3 spans 16 amino acids. V gave up 0 bases and J gave up 4 bases, with 15 bases separating them. The CDR3 region has the DNA TGTGCCAGCAGTTACTCTTTTGGGCAGGCAACCACTGAAGCTTTCTTT. Protein: CASSYSFGQATTEAFF.

The chain uses TRBV7-9 and TRBJ2-5; the D is unclear. Germline CDR1 is SEHNR and CDR2 is FQNEAQ (reference sequence). V was pared by 3 bases and J by 3 bases, with 14 bases between. The CDR3 runs to 15 residues. CDR3 coding DNA: TGTGCCAGCAGCTTCGCCGCCGGGTCAGAAGAGACCCAGTACTTC. Translating gives CASSFAAGSEETQYF.

The chain joins TRBV15 to TRBJ1-6; 7 bases match TRBD1. J was trimmed by 7 bases and V by 0 bases; bases with no gene match: 18. From germline, CDR1 is LNHNV and CDR2 YYDKDF (reference sequence). This CDR3 has 20 amino acids. CDR3 loop: CATSRDPLAGGTFTNSPLHF. CDR3 nucleotide sequence: TGTGCCACCAGCAGAGATCCATTGGCAGGGGGGACTTTTACAAATTCACCCCTCCACTTT.

CDR3 sequence (DNA): TGTGCCAGCGGCCGACAGGGGGGGCATTACAATGAGCAGTTCTTC. Translating it yields CASGRQGGHYNEQFF. The chain links TRBV27 to TRBJ2-1; TRBD1 matches at 9 bases. CDR1 and CDR2 (germline): MNHEY, SMNVEV (reference sequence). Germline trimming cut 8 bases from V and 4 bases from J; bases unmatched to any gene: 9. The CDR3 is 15 amino acids.

V gene TRBV2 combines with J gene TRBJ1-2; D perhaps matches TRBD1 (6 bases). Deletions cut 0 bases from V and 6 bases from J, with 8 bases between. This CDR3 has 13 amino acids. CDR1 and CDR2 (germline): SNHLY, FYNNEI. CDR3 residues: CASSEASGDGYTF. The CDR3 DNA follows: TGTGCCAGCAGTGAAGCATCAGGGGATGGCTACACCTTC.

The chain joins TRBV7-2 to TRBJ2-7; D is unresolved. The CDR3 runs 14 residues. The V gene lost 1 base and the J gene lost 1 base, with 8 bases spanning the gap. Germline loops: CDR1 SGHTA, CDR2 FQGNSA. The CDR3 nucleotides read TGTGCCAGCAGCTTAGTGCCCGGGTCCTACGAGCAGTACTTC. Protein product: CASSLVPGSYEQYF. Using reference TRBV7-2 and TRBJ2-7 for the parts outside the CDR3, the full variable domain is GAGVSQSPSNKVTEKGKDVELRCDPISGHTALYWYRQSLGQGLEFLIYFQGNSAPDKSGLPSDRFSAERTGGSVSTLTIQRTQQEDSAVYLCASSLVPGSYEQYFGPGTRLTVT.

In its sample, this clone was seen once. The chain combines TRBV18 with TRBJ2-7; 11 bases fit TRBD1. After removal of 3 bases from V and 2 bases from J, the junction contained 6 bases not matched to a gene. Germline CDR1 is KGHSH and CDR2 is LQKENI. The length of the CDR3 is 16 residues. The CDR3 reads CASSPVGQGVPYEQYF. The CDR3 DNA sequence: TGTGCCAGCTCACCGGTGGGACAGGGGGTCCCCTACGAGCAGTACTTC.

V gene TRBV6-5 combines with J gene TRBJ2-7, with 11 bases fitting TRBD1. V lost 5 bases, J lost 6 bases, and 6 bases stayed unmatched. CDR1 MNHEY and CDR2 SVGAGI come from the germline V gene. CDR3 length: 14 residues. In DNA form, the CDR3 reads TGTGCCAGCAGTCGTGGACAGGGGGCGGTCGAGCAGTACTTC. It translates to CASSRGQGAVEQYF.

The V call is TRBV5-4, the J call TRBJ1-2, with TRBD1 matching over 7 bases. This CDR3 has 13 amino acids. Germline V lookup: CDR1 SGHNT, CDR2 YYREEE (reference sequence). V lost 2 bases and J lost 9; bases outside the gene matches: 7. The CDR3: CASSFDRDSSYTF. The CDR3 region has the DNA TGTGCCAGCAGCTTCGACAGGGACTCAAGCTACACCTTC.

This chain joins TRBV6-5 and TRBJ2-2; tentatively, D is TRBD2 (6 bases). Germline lookup yields CDR1 MNHEY and CDR2 SVGAGI. The CDR3 is 15 amino acids. Trimming removed 4 bases from V and 2 bases from J, with 11 bases in between. CDR3 in amino acids: CASSSGTLNTGELFF. In nucleotides, the CDR3 is TGTGCCAGCAGTTCCGGGACTCTTAACACCGGGGAGCTGTTTTTT.

This clone was detected once. CDR3 sequence reads: CATQDRGGGNTIYF. The CDR3, as DNA: TGTGCCACCCAAGACAGGGGAGGAGGAAACACCATATATTTT. The chain links TRBV19 to TRBJ1-3, with TRBD1 matching over 8 bases. With 10 bases clipped from V and 4 bases from J, the junction kept 9 bases outside the gene matches. This CDR3 has 14 amino acids. Germline loops: CDR1 LNHDA, CDR2 SQIVND (reference sequence).

The chain has TRBV6-5 and TRBJ1-2, with D perhaps TRBD1 (5 bases). The germline V gene encodes CDR1 MNHEY and CDR2 SVGAGI. V was trimmed by 2 bases and J by 0 bases, leaving 7 bases between them. CDR3 length: 14 residues. CDR3 residues: CASSYDSTNYGYTF. CDR3 bases: TGTGCCAGCAGTTACGACAGCACTAACTATGGCTACACCTTC.

This clone was seen a single time. The V call is TRBV28, the J call TRBJ1-2, with D hard to call. This CDR3 is 16 amino acids long. Trimming stripped 5 bases from V and 5 bases from J, with 21 bases between. Per germline, CDR1 MDHEN and CDR2 SYDVKM. This CDR3 reads CASSPYLGQSLYGYTF. The CDR3 nucleotides read TGTGCCAGCAGTCCCTACCTTGGGCAGAGCCTTTATGGCTACACCTTC.

This clone has more than one count but fewer than ten. The rearrangement joins TRBV2 to TRBJ1-2; TRBD1 might be the D (5 bases). Trimming pared 3 bases from V and 5 bases from J, leaving 19 bases between. The CDR3 totals 16 residues. Per germline, CDR1 SNHLY and CDR2 FYNNEI. The DNA for the CDR3 is TGTGCCAGCAGTGATATTAAAGGAGGGGAGGGGTATGGCTACACCTTC. Protein sequence: CASSDIKGGEGYGYTF.

The chain uses TRBV28 and TRBJ1-1; TRBD1 matches 7 bases. With V trimmed by 5 bases and J by 9 bases, 6 bases remained unmatched. The CDR3 spans 12 residues. Looked up from germline, CDR1 is MDHEN and CDR2 is SYDVKM. This CDR3 is CASSPQGVKAFF. CDR3 DNA sequence: TGTGCCAGCAGTCCCCAGGGGGTCAAAGCTTTCTTT.

V is TRBV19 and J is TRBJ2-3; weak D call: TRBD2 (5 bases). Germline CDR1 reads LNHDA; CDR2 reads SQIVND (reference sequence). CDR3 length: 18 residues. V lost 6 bases and J 5 bases, leaving 27 bases between the germline ends. CDR3 nucleotides: TGTGCCAGTAGCATGGGAGAGCTAGCACAGATATTCGAAGATACGCAGTATTTT. This gives the protein CASSMGELAQIFEDTQYF.

The chain employs TRBV9 and TRBJ2-1; 9 bases line up with TRBD2. This CDR3 spans 17 amino acids. J gave up 1 base and V 4 bases, and 9 bases lay outside the gene matches. Germline loops: CDR1 SGDLS, CDR2 YYNGEE. In nucleotides, the CDR3 is TGTGCCAGCAGCCCGGCTAGCGGGGCTCCATCCTACAATGAGCAGTTCTTC. This translates into CASSPASGAPSYNEQFF.

The chain combines TRBV5-1 with TRBJ1-6; 8 bases match TRBD1. The CDR3 loop spans 17 amino acids. Germline CDR1 reads SGHRS; CDR2 reads YFSETQ. V lost 1 base, J lost 3 bases, and 6 bases stayed unmatched. The CDR3 DNA reads as TGCGCCAGCAGCTTGAAGGGGACAGGAGTCTATAATTCACCCCTCCACTTT. This encodes CASSLKGTGVYNSPLHF.